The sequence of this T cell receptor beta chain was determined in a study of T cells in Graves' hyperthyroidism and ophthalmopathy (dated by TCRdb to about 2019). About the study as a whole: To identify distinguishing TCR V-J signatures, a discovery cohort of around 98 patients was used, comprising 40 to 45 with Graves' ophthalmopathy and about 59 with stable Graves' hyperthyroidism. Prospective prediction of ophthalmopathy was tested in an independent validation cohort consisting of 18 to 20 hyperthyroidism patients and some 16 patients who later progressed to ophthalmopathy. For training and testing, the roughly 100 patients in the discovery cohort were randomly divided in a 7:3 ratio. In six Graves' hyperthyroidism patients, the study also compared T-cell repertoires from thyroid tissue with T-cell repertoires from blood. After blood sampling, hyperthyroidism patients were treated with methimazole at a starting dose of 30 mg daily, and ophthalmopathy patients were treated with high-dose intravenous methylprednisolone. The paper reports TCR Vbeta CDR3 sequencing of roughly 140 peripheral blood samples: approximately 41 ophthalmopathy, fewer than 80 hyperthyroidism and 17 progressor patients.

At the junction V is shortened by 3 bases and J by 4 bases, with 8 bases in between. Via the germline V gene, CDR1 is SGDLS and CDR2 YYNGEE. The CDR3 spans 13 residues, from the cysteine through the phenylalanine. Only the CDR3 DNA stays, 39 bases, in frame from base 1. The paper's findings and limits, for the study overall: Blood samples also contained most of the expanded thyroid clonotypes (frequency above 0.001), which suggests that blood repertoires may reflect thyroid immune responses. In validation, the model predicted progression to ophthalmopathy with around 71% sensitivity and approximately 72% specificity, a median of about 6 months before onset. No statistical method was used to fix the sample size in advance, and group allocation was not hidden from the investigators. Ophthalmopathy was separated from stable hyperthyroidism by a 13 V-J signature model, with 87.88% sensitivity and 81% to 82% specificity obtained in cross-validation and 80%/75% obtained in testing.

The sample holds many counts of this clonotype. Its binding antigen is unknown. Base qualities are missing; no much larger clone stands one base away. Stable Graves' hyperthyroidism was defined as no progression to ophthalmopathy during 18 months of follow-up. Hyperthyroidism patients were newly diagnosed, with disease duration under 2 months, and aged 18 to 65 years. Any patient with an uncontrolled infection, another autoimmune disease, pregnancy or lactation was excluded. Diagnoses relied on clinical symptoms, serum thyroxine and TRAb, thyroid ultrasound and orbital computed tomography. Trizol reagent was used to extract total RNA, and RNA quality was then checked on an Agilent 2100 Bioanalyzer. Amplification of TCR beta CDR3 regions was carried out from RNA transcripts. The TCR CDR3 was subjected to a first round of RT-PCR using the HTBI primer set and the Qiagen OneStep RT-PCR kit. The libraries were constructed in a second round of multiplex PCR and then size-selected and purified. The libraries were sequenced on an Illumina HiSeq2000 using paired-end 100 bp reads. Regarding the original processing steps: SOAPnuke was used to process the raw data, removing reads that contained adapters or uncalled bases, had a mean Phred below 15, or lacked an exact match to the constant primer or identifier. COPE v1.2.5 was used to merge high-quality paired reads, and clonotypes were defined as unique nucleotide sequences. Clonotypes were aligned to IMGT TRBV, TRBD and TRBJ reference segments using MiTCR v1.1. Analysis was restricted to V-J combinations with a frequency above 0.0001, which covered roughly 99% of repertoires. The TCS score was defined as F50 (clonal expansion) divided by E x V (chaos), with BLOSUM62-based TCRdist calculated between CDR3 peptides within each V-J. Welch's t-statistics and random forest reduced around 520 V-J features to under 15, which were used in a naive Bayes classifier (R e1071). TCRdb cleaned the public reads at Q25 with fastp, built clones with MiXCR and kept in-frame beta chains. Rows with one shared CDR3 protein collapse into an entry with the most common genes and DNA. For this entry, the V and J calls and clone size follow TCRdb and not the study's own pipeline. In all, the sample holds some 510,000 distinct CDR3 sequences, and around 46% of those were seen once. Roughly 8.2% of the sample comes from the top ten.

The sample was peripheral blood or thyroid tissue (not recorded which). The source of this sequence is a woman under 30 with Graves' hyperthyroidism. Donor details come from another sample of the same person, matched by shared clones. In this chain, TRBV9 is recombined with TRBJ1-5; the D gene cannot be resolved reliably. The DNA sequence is TGTGCCAGCAGCGCCAACCAGAATCAGCCCCAGCATTTT. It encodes CASSANQNQPQHF.